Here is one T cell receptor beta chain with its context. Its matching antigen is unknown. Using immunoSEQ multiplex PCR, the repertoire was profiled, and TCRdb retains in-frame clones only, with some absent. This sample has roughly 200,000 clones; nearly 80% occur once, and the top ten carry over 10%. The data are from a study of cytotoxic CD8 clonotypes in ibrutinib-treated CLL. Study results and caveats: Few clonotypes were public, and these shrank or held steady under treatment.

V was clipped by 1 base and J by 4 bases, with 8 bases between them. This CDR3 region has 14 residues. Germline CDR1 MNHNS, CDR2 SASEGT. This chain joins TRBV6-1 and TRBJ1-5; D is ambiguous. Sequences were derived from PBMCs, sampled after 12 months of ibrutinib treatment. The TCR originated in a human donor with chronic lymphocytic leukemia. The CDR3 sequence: CASSEEVQNQPQHF. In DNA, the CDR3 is TGTGCCAGCAGTGAAGAAGTCCAGAATCAGCCCCAGCATTTT.